The subject of this entry is one T cell receptor (beta chain). The antigen is unknown. V dropped 1 base and J dropped 3 bases, with 10 bases sitting between them. The CDR3 runs 13 residues. CDR1 is GTSNPN, CDR2 SVGIG, per germline (reference sequence). The sample belongs to a study of Tregs in tolerant kidney transplant recipients. The method was immunoSEQ multiplex PCR; TCRdb's version includes in-frame clones alone and lacks a portion of them. This table holds 75,000 to 95,000 clones, roughly 92% found once. Findings and limits, study-wide: Expanding Tregs on activated donor B cells appeared to best identify donor-specific TCRbeta clones.

The V call is TRBV30, the J call TRBJ2-7; D unresolved. The sample taken for sequencing was CD8+ T cells from blood. The TCR comes from a human donor in good health. CDR3 bases: TGTGCCTGGAGTGCGCACGGAAACTACGAGCAGTACTTC. Translated: CAWSAHGNYEQYF.